The 29 T cell receptor beta chains below come from one sample, sequenced in a study of CD8+CD57+ T cells in acquired aplastic anemia (dated by TCRdb to the late 2010s). These reads were obtained on an Illumina HiSeq 2000. Profiling of TCR beta VDJ combinations and CDR3 sequences used genomic DNA as the template. TCRdb handled the public reads itself, with Q25 trimming in fastp and clone calling in MiXCR, and kept productive beta chains. Each record represents a unique CDR3 protein, reported with the most common genes and DNA among its rows. Across this sample there are around 150,000 distinct CDR3 sequences, with roughly 48% seen only once. In total, the top ten clones hold 2.5% to 3% of the sample. Flow cytometry had shown CD8+CD57+ cell expansion in the patients selected for sequencing. The sample taken for sequencing was sorted CD4+, CD8+, or CD8+CD57+ T cells (not recorded which) from PBMCs. These receptors came from a human donor with aplastic anemia.

This clonotype was observed a handful of times. The genes are TRBV24-1 and TRBJ1-5, with a tentative D call TRBD1 (6 bases). CDR3 length: 16 amino acids. V was shortened by 4 bases and J by 5 bases, with 17 bases between the two germline ends. Per the germline V gene, CDR1 is KGHDR and CDR2 is SFDVKD. The CDR3 DNA reads as TGTGCCACCAGTGAATTACAGGGAGTACCCGATCAGCCCCAGCATTTT. Translation: CATSELQGVPDQPQHF.

This clonotype was observed many times. The CDR3 DNA reads as TGCAGTGCCCCCCACTTGGCAAGCTCTGGAAACACCATATATTTT. Residues: CSAPHLASSGNTIYF. This chain links TRBV20-1 with TRBJ1-3, with D hard to call. From germline, CDR1 is DFQATT and CDR2 SNEGSKA (reference sequence). Trimming cost V 6 bases and J 0 bases, with 15 bases left between them. This CDR3 has 15 amino acids.

This clonotype was seen many times. This rearrangement joins TRBV12-5 to TRBJ1-3; perhaps TRBD1 as D (5 bases). The CDR3 covers 11 residues. Deletions cut 3 bases from V and 8 bases from J, with 5 bases between. Germline V gene lookup returns CDR1 LGHNT and CDR2 FRNRAP. In DNA form, the CDR3 reads TGTGCTAGTGGTTTAGGGGACACCATATATTTT. It codes for CASGLGDTIYF.

The chain uses TRBV19 and TRBJ2-1; TRBD2 matches at 10 bases. Unmatched junction bases numbered 6, after V lost 4 bases and J lost 6 bases. The CDR3 totals 15 residues. Germline V lookup: CDR1 LNHDA, CDR2 SQIVND (reference sequence). Here the CDR3 reads CASSTLAGNPNEQFF. The CDR3, as DNA: TGTGCCAGTAGTACACTAGCGGGGAACCCCAATGAGCAGTTCTTC. Based on the CDR3 plus reference TRBV19 and TRBJ2-1, the full variable domain is DGGITQSPKYLFRKEGQNVTLSCEQNLNHDAMYWYRQDPGQGLRLIYYSQIVNDFQKGDIAEGYSVSREKKESFPLTVTSAQKNPTAFYLCASSTLAGNPNEQFFGPGTRLTVL.

To note about this clonotype: The missing conserved phenylalanine or tryptophan at the end of this CDR3 makes a read error likely. The DNA is left out, because the CDR3 cannot be placed on it with certainty; the CDR3 is given as TCRdb lists it. The chain is built from TRBV9 and TRBJ2-2. The V gene's germline CDR1 is SGDLS and CDR2 YYNGEE. The CDR3 is 14 residues long, ends included. The CDR3 reads CASSRRQTTGELFL.

This clonotype was counted between two and nine times. J is TRBJ2-3 and V is TRBV28; 7 bases map to TRBD1. Germline V lookup: CDR1 MDHEN, CDR2 SYDVKM. CDR3 length: 15 residues. V lost 8 bases, J lost 4 bases, and 12 bases stayed unmatched. The CDR3 nucleotides read TGTGCCAGCCACGGGGCCAAGGGGGCAGCAGATACGCAGTATTTT. This encodes CASHGAKGAADTQYF.

This clonotype came up many times. This rearrangement joins TRBV20-1 to TRBJ1-2; possible D gene TRBD1, 6 bases. V lost 5 bases to trimming and J lost 2 bases, with 12 bases between them. The CDR3 sequence is 13 residues long. Germline lookup yields CDR1 DFQATT and CDR2 SNEGSKA (reference sequence). CDR3 DNA: TGCAGTGCTCGTACAGGGTCCAACTATGGCTACACCTTC. Its translation is CSARTGSNYGYTF.

In its sample, this clonotype was seen a few times. The genes are TRBV30 and TRBJ2-5; D unresolved. V dropped 5 bases and J dropped 5 bases, with 12 bases sitting between them. In germline, CDR1 is GTSNPN, CDR2 SVGIG (reference sequence). This CDR3 is 12 amino acids long. The CDR3 nucleotides are TGTGCCTGGGCCCATGGCCTGGAGACCCAGTACTTC. Translation gives CAWAHGLETQYF.

This clonotype was counted many times. As DNA, the CDR3 is TGTGCCAGCAGCCGTATAGCGGGGGAGACCCAGTACTTC. It is translated as CASSRIAGETQYF. V gene TRBV3-1 combines with J gene TRBJ2-5; 8 bases map to TRBD2. V lost 4 bases and J lost 5; bases outside the gene matches: 3. The CDR3 runs 13 residues. CDR1 and CDR2 (germline): LGHDT, YNNKEL (reference sequence).

This clonotype was seen only a few times. The chain links TRBV10-1 to TRBJ1-1; D remains unclear. Germline assignment: CDR1 WNHNN and CDR2 SYGVQD (reference sequence). V was clipped by 0 bases and J by 3 bases, with 8 bases between them. This CDR3 is 14 amino acids long. CDR3 nucleotides: TGCGCCAGCAGTGAGTCCGCGGAATACACTGAAGCTTTCTTT. Its translation: CASSESAEYTEAFF.

This clonotype was detected a few times. V and J are TRBV7-8 and TRBJ1-2; D unresolved. From germline, CDR1 is SGHVS and CDR2 FQNEAQ. The CDR3 contains 12 residues. V was cut by 1 base and J by 8 bases, with 8 bases left in between. The CDR3 here is CASSLGVRGYTF. CDR3 bases: TGTGCCAGCAGCTTAGGCGTCAGGGGCTACACCTTC.

In this sample, this clonotype turned up many times. This chain links TRBV4-2 with TRBJ2-3; D unclear. V was cut by 0 bases and J by 1 base, with 5 bases left in between. Germline CDR1 and CDR2: LGHNA and YNFKEQ. This CDR3 comprises 14 residues. The CDR3 region is CASSQDRRTDTQYF. The CDR3 nucleotides are TGTGCCAGCAGCCAAGATCGGCGCACAGATACGCAGTATTTT.

The rearrangement joins TRBV20-1 to TRBJ1-5, with D unclear. The CDR3 length is 13 residues. Germline CDR1 DFQATT, CDR2 SNEGSKA (reference sequence). The V gene lost 4 bases and the J gene lost 0 bases, with 7 bases spanning the gap. The CDR3 region is CSAKRVSNQPQHF. In DNA, the CDR3 is TGCAGTGCTAAGAGGGTTAGCAATCAGCCCCAGCATTTT.

The chain employs TRBV7-6 and TRBJ2-7; D may be TRBD1 (6 bases). Germline CDR1 and CDR2: SGHVS and FNYEAQ. With 2 bases removed from V and 5 bases from J, the gap between germline ends came to 10 bases. The CDR3 consists of 13 residues. CDR3: CASSLSGAHEQYF. The CDR3 DNA reads as TGTGCCAGCAGCTTATCAGGGGCCCACGAGCAGTACTTC.

This clonotype was picked up many times. The chain links TRBV20-1 to TRBJ2-2, with a tentative D call TRBD1 (5 bases). Trimming cost V 3 bases and J 7 bases, with 15 bases left between them. This CDR3 has 14 residues. The germline CDR1 and CDR2 sequences are DFQATT and SNEGSKA (reference sequence). The CDR3 DNA follows: TGCAGTGCTAGTAACGGTGGGGCGGTCGGGGAGCTGTTTTTT. This translates into CSASNGGAVGELFF.

The table lists this clonotype with many counts. The chain combines TRBV19 with TRBJ1-5, with D tentatively TRBD1 (5 bases). Trimming stripped 3 bases from V and 6 bases from J, with 9 bases between. The CDR3 spans 13 residues. The germline gives CDR1 LNHDA, CDR2 SQIVND (reference sequence). The DNA of the CDR3 is TGTGCCAGTAGTATGGGGCAGGCTCAGCCCCAGCATTTT. Translating gives CASSMGQAQPQHF. Using reference TRBV19 and TRBJ1-5 for the parts outside the CDR3, the full variable domain is DGGITQSPKYLFRKEGQNVTLSCEQNLNHDAMYWYRQDPGQGLRLIYYSQIVNDFQKGDIAEGYSVSREKKESFPLTVTSAQKNPTAFYLCASSMGQAQPQHFGDGTRLSIL.

The sample holds many counts of this clonotype. The chain employs TRBV5-6 and TRBJ2-7; D perhaps matches TRBD2 (5 bases). Per the germline V gene, CDR1 is SGHDT and CDR2 is YYEEEE. The CDR3 runs to 13 residues. The ends were cut back, 4 bases at V and 3 bases at J, with 11 bases in the middle. The CDR3 sequence is CASSPGGLYEQYF. The CDR3, as DNA: TGTGCCAGCAGCCCCGGTGGACTCTACGAGCAGTACTTC.

This chain links TRBV10-3 with TRBJ1-2; TRBD1 might be the D (5 bases). The germline V gene has CDR1 ENHRY and CDR2 SYGVKD. Trimming cost V 10 bases and J 0 bases, with 9 bases left between them. The CDR3 consists of 12 residues. CDR3 in amino acids: CATRQSNYGYTF. The CDR3, as DNA: TGTGCCACCAGACAGTCTAACTATGGCTACACCTTC.

In this sample, this clonotype turned up once. The chain joins TRBV12-3 or TRBV12-4 to TRBJ1-3; no definite D call. Trimming cost V 3 bases and J 4 bases, with 10 bases left between them. The CDR3 has 14 residues. CDR3 region: CASSFGVQGNTIYF. As DNA, the CDR3 is TGTGCCAGCAGTTTCGGGGTACAAGGAAACACCATATATTTT.

There are many counts of this clonotype. The chain is built from TRBV7-8 and TRBJ1-2, with D perhaps matching TRBD1 (5 bases). Germline CDR1 SGHVS, CDR2 FQNEAQ. Trimming took 5 bases from V and 1 from J, leaving 17 bases between them. The CDR3 sequence is 16 residues long. The CDR3 coding sequence is TGTGCCAGCAGCCTTGGACCCCTTGGGGGTAACTATGGCTACACCTTC. This translates into CASSLGPLGGNYGYTF.

The chain employs TRBV25-1 and TRBJ1-6; D possibly corresponds to TRBD1 (5 bases). Trimming left V 2 bases short and J 9 bases short, with 8 bases between. The germline gives CDR1 MGHDK, CDR2 SYGVNS. The CDR3 totals 13 residues. The CDR3 DNA follows: TGTGCCAGCAGTGAAGGGGGAGTTTCACCCCTCCACTTT. This codes for CASSEGGVSPLHF.

CDR3 region: CASSLKAILSYEQYF. CDR3 DNA: TGTGCCAGCAGTTTAAAGGCAATCCTCTCCTACGAGCAGTACTTC. The V and J genes are TRBV28 and TRBJ2-7; the D is unclear. There are 15 residues in the CDR3. The V and J ends lost 2 bases and 0 bases respectively, with 11 bases between them. From germline, CDR1 is MDHEN and CDR2 SYDVKM.

The chain uses TRBV7-8 and TRBJ2-7; D is undetermined. Trimming left V 4 bases short and J 2 bases short, with 12 bases between. Germline CDR1 is SGHVS and CDR2 is FQNEAQ. This CDR3 comprises 14 residues. CDR3: CASSSGVSAYEQYF. DNA of the CDR3: TGTGCCAGCAGCTCAGGCGTATCCGCCTACGAGCAGTACTTC.

This clonotype was counted between two and nine times. V usage is TRBV30 and J usage is TRBJ1-1; D gene uncertain. Trimming took 0 bases from V and 4 from J, leaving 9 bases between them. From germline, CDR1 is GTSNPN and CDR2 SVGIG (reference sequence). The CDR3 length is 13 residues. The CDR3 sequence: CAWSVNSRTEAFF. CDR3 in DNA: TGTGCCTGGAGTGTAAACTCTCGCACTGAAGCTTTCTTT.

V is TRBV2 and J is TRBJ2-5; 9 bases map to TRBD1. Trimming cost V 5 bases and J 7 bases; bases outside gene matches: 17. CDR1 and CDR2 from the germline V gene are SNHLY and FYNNEI. This CDR3 contains 17 residues. The CDR3 bases are TGTGCCAGCAGTCAGCCGGGGACAGGGACGAGGTTGGGGACCCAGTACTTC. This codes for CASSQPGTGTRLGTQYF.

The rearrangement uses TRBV24-1 and TRBJ2-5, with 9 nucleotides matching TRBD2. Unmatched junction bases numbered 7, after V lost 10 bases and J lost 5 bases. The V gene's germline CDR1 is KGHDR and CDR2 SFDVKD. The CDR3 loop spans 13 amino acids. The CDR3 bases are TGTGCCACTGCTAGCGGGGACGGGGAGACCCAGTACTTC. Amino acid sequence: CATASGDGETQYF.

The V and J genes are TRBV6-5 and TRBJ2-7; D gene unclear. Trimming pared 0 bases from V and 0 bases from J, leaving 9 bases between. CDR1 MNHEY and CDR2 SVGAGI come from the germline V gene. The CDR3 has 15 amino acids. CDR3 sequence: CASSYSSASSYEQYF. For the CDR3, the DNA is TGTGCCAGCAGTTACTCGTCCGCGAGCTCCTACGAGCAGTACTTC.

With respect to this clonotype: One end of the junction does not line up with germline, which may come from a read error. The V call is TRBV25-1, the J call TRBJ2-7; TRBD1 agrees at 9 bases. Germline V gene sequence: CDR1 MGHDK, CDR2 SYGVNS. This CDR3 is built from 16 residues. The DNA for the CDR3 is TGTGCCAGCAGTGAATTAGGGGGACAGGGTTTCCACGAGCAGTGCTTC. It translates to CASSELGGQGFHEQCF.

V is TRBV2 and J is TRBJ1-5; 10 positions match TRBD1. J lost 8 bases, V lost 8 bases, and 12 bases had no gene match. The germline gives CDR1 SNHLY, CDR2 FYNNEI. The CDR3 spans 15 residues. The CDR3 spells CASDHYGTGDEPQHF. DNA of the CDR3: TGTGCCAGCGACCATTACGGGACAGGGGACGAGCCCCAGCATTTT. The entire variable domain, with the rest obtained from reference TRBV2 and TRBJ1-5, is as follows: EPEVTQTPSHQVTQMGQEVILRCVPISNHLYFYWYRQILGQKVEFLVSFYNNEISEKSEIFDDQFSVERPDGSNFTLKIRSTKLEDSAMYFCASDHYGTGDEPQHFGDGTRLSIL.